Sequencing of this TCR beta chain was carried out in a study of blood T cells in healthy people across ages. Study results and limitations: Long-lived and aged donors differed, with more naive CD4+ cells and higher diversity in the long-lived. As age increased, TCR beta diversity per million T cells fell in a roughly linear fashion.

Alongside a J-beta primer mix, a sample-barcoded 5' primer served in a second PCR lasting about 6 to 11 cycles. Sequencing yielded, for each sample, at least 3 million paired-end reads carrying CDR3. TCRdb reprocessed the 5' RACE reads via MiXCR and lists one record per CDR3 protein. The table has some 920,000 distinct CDR3 sequences, roughly 51% seen once. V lost 5 bases and J lost 4, with 9 bases in between. Germline values: CDR1 SEHNR, CDR2 FQNEAQ (reference sequence). The CDR3 totals 12 residues. This clonotype was recorded at least ten times. Its antigen is unknown. V is TRBV7-9 and J is TRBJ2-7, with D tentatively TRBD1 (6 bases). The sequenced sample consisted of blood. This sequence originates from a woman aged 55-69 years in good health. The CDR3 region is CASSPTGYEQYF. Written as DNA, the CDR3 is TGTGCCAGCAGCCCCACAGGGTACGAGCAGTACTTC.